This T cell receptor (beta chain) derives from a study of prognosis after radiotherapy for stage I lung cancer. As concerns this clonotype: A read error is likely here: a far larger clone is one base away.

Using two-round multiplex PCR, the authors amplified TCR beta CDR3 from genomic DNA. Specific primers for each TRBV and TRBJ gene were what first-round PCR used. TCRdb independently ran MiXCR on the multiplex PCR reads; one entry per CDR3 protein. The sample has fewer than 25,000 distinct CDR3 sequences; approximately 25% are singletons. Material: PBMCs, obtained before or after stereotactic body radiation therapy (not recorded which). This receptor was identified in a donor of 50 years or more with non-small cell lung cancer.

CDR3 protein: CASSYLPRLDRGYNSPLHF. CDR3 sequence (DNA): TGTGCCAGCAGTTACCTTCCGAGACTAGACAGGGGGTATAATTCACCCCTCCACTTT. The V gene is TRBV6-8, the J gene TRBJ1-6; 9 positions match TRBD1. The CDR3 runs 19 residues. V gave up 2 bases and J gave up 4 bases; unmatched junction bases: 12. Germline assignment: CDR1 MNHGY and CDR2 SAAAGT.